The entry below describes one T cell receptor beta chain. The germline gives CDR1 PRHDT, CDR2 FYEKMQ (reference sequence). The V end lost 1 base, the J end lost 9 bases, and 7 bases lay between the germline ends. This CDR3 is 12 amino acids long. The data are from a study of blood T cell repertoires in COVID-19. The overall study: There were acute and convalescent COVID-19 samples, and they came from the United States, Italy and Spain.

This table comes from immunoSEQ multiplex PCR, and its TCRdb copy is limited to in-frame clones, with some not included. The sample shows hundreds of thousands of clones, 85% to 90% of them seen only once. This clonotype was sampled from a man aged 40-50 years who had recovered from COVID-19. The chain couples TRBV13 to TRBJ1-5, with D hard to call. Sequencing was carried out using PBMCs or T cells enriched from blood (not recorded which). This CDR3 reads CASSLERGPQHF. The CDR3 DNA reads TGTGCCAGCAGCTTAGAGCGGGGGCCCCAGCATTTT. Filled out from reference TRBV13 and TRBJ1-5, the complete variable domain reads AAGVIQSPRHLIKEKRETATLKCYPIPRHDTVYWYQQGPGQDPQFLISFYEKMQSDKGSIPDRFSAQQFSDYHSELNMSSLELGDSALYFCASSLERGPQHFGDGTRLSIL.